This T cell receptor beta chain is drawn from a study of blood T cell repertoires in COVID-19. Study summary: The United States, Italy and Spain supplied acute and convalescent COVID-19 samples. Sample material is recorded as cDNA or gDNA derived from T cells, B-cell-depleted T cells, or PBMCs.

Cohorts were based on clinical histories the participants reported. As handled by the study authors: Amplification of reference gene primers provided the estimated nucleated cell counts. Sequenced by immunoSEQ multiplex PCR; TCRdb stores in-frame clones only, minus some. Clone size and the V and J calls come from that table; the DNA yielded D and trimming. The sample has 450,000 to 600,000 clones; 87% are singletons. Germline CDR1 and CDR2: MGHRA and YSYEKL. The CDR3 spans 17 residues. The V end lost 1 base, the J end lost 3 bases, and 17 bases lay between the germline ends. This sequence joins TRBV4-1 and TRBJ2-3, with D possibly matching TRBD2 (6 bases). The sample taken for sequencing was PBMCs or T cells enriched from blood (not recorded which). This clonotype was obtained from a woman aged 18-35 years who had recovered from COVID-19. The CDR3 region is CASSQGAQGGRTDTQYF. In nucleotides, the CDR3 is TGCGCCAGCAGCCAAGGGGCCCAGGGAGGAAGGACAGATACGCAGTATTTT.